This T cell receptor (beta chain) came from a study of beta chain features in type 1 diabetes. This clone has more than one count but fewer than ten. The antigen remains unidentified. General study results and limits: Type 1 diabetes patients showed a moderate but significant shortening of TCRB CDR3s in all four CD4+ subsets. Naive, central memory and Treg TCRB repertoires appeared more alike in patients than in healthy donors. More deletions and fewer insertions at VDJ junctions were found in patients with type 1 diabetes.

The collection from each donor was one heparinised blood draw averaging roughly 100 mL. V was cut by 0 bases and J by 2 bases, with 9 bases left in between. Germline assignment: CDR1 SGHTA and CDR2 FQGNSA. This CDR3 contains 15 residues. Sequencing targeted expressed TCRB transcripts, as all isolated RNA had been reverse transcribed. TCRdb keeps only in-frame clones here, not all; method: immunoSEQ multiplex PCR. This table has 600,000 to 750,000 clones, 9.5% to 15% appearing once. Sequenced input: naive CD4+ T cells from blood. The chain is built from TRBV7-2 and TRBJ2-3; D is unresolved. This receptor was identified in a man under 40 with type 1 diabetes. CDR3 bases: TGTGCCAGCAGCTTAGCTATCCCTTCCACAGATACGCAGTATTTT. As protein: CASSLAIPSTDTQYF.